This entry is about one T cell receptor beta chain. The target antigen is unknown. This entry belongs to a study of lymphopenia after photon versus proton radiotherapy. Using immunoSEQ multiplex PCR, the repertoire was profiled, and TCRdb retains in-frame clones only, with some absent. The sample lists approximately 160,000 clones; more than 85% were seen once. Study-wide points: After lymphocyte nadir, photon-treated repertoires showed oligoclonal expansion, especially CD8+ Temra. Survival link was tested only in deceased patients; proton benefit remains a possibility. Post-nadir TCR diversity decline inversely tracked overall survival among those who died. Under photons, naive T cells and diversity fell while effector/memory populations rose.

This TCR derives from a middle-aged man with gastric cancer. The specimen was peripheral blood, collected from a patient treated with photon-based radiotherapy.

This chain's CDR3 is CASGRSESQYF. The CDR3 nucleotides read TGTGCCAGCGGTCGTTCGGAATCGCAGTACTTC. The chain is built from TRBV27 and TRBJ2-7; D is uncertain. There are 11 residues in the CDR3. V was shortened by 8 bases and J by 9 bases, with 14 bases between the two germline ends. The germline V gene encodes CDR1 MNHEY and CDR2 SMNVEV (reference sequence).